The rows below give T cell receptor beta chains drawn from one sample of a study of siplizumab effects on memory and regulatory T cells. Generated by immunoSEQ multiplex PCR, the TCRdb table keeps only in-frame clones and is missing some. The sample includes nearly 20,000 clones, about 40% of them seen just once. Antigens for these TCRs are unknown. The sequencing input was CFSE-low (dividing) CD4+ T cells sorted from an allogeneic mixed lymphocyte reaction. These receptor sequences come from a human donor in good health; the cells came from an allogeneic mixed lymphocyte reaction. Some clones in this sample may be carry-over from other donors' samples. Each CDR3 is given with its conserved first and last residue. D genes are given only for firm matches. Not every row has a clone size; where given, it reads once, few, many or a size class.

D | J | size | V | DNA | CDR3
. | TRBJ2-7 | many | TRBV7-6 | TGTGCCAGCAGCCTCCAGCAGGGACCAAGCTACGAGCAGTACTTC | CASSLQQGPSYEQYF
TRBD2 | TRBJ2-1 | . | TRBV7-9 | TGTGCCAGCACCAGGTGGGAGGGCTACAATGAGCAGTTCTTC | CASTRWEGYNEQFF
. | TRBJ1-1 | . | TRBV7-8 | TGTGCCAGCAGCTTTCGGGGGAACACTGAAGCTTTCTTT | CASSFRGNTEAFF
. | TRBJ1-1 | . | TRBV11-2 | TGTGCCAGCAGCTTAGAGAGGACAAACACTGAAGCTTTCTTT | CASSLERTNTEAFF
. | TRBJ1-1 | medium-sized | TRBV28 | TGTGCCAGCAGTTTATCCCCAGGGGTTGGCACTGAAGCTTTCTTT | CASSLSPGVGTEAFF
. | TRBJ1-3 | . | TRBV11-2 | TGTGCCAGCAGCTTAGATTCGGCCTCCTCTGGAGGAAACACCATATATTTT | CASSLDSASSGGNTIYF
. | TRBJ2-4 | many | TRBV30 | TGTGCCTGGAGTTTCGTTCACCTACTAGCCAAAAACATTCAGTACTTC | CAWSFVHLLAKNIQYF
. | TRBJ2-3 | . | TRBV18 | TGTGCCAGCTCACCATTGAATCATTTGAACACAGATACGCAGTATTTT | CASSPLNHLNTDTQYF
TRBD1 | TRBJ1-5 | many | TRBV18 | TGTGCCAGCTCACCAGGGACAGGGGGGGAACCCCAGCATTTT | CASSPGTGGEPQHF
TRBD1 | TRBJ2-1 | few | TRBV4-1 | TGCGCCAGCAGCCAGATACAGGGGGCCGGTTTTAATGAGCAGTTCTTC | CASSQIQGAGFNEQFF
. | TRBJ2-7 | . | TRBV5-4 | TGTGCCAGCAGCTTTCAGGCAGGGGCCCGCGAGCAGTACTTC | CASSFQAGAREQYF
. | TRBJ2-2 | . | TRBV11-3 | TGTGCCAGCAGCTTGCTGTTTGCCGGGGAGCTGTTTTTT | CASSLLFAGELFF
. | TRBJ2-7 | . | TRBV11-1 | TGTGCCAGCAGCTCAAGCTGGGCAGGGGGGCACGAGCAGTACTTC | CASSSSWAGGHEQYF
. | TRBJ2-7 | . | TRBV6-5 | TGTGCCAGCAGCCCCCAGGGGATAGTATCCTACGAGCAGTACTTC | CASSPQGIVSYEQYF
. | TRBJ1-4 | . | TRBV6-6 | TGTGCCAGCAGTCGGGGGACATTTGAAAAACTGTTTTTT | CASSRGTFEKLFF
. | TRBJ2-3 | . | TRBV18 | TGTGCCAGCTCACCACTGGGCGGGATGGGGACAGATACGCAGTATTTT | CASSPLGGMGTDTQYF
. | TRBJ2-7 | . | TRBV6-6 | TGTGCCAGCAGTGCTTCGGGACTCTTTACCTACGAGCAGTACTTC | CASSASGLFTYEQYF
. | TRBJ1-3 | few | TRBV5-5 | TGTGCCAGCAGCTTGGTCCCTTACAACTCTGGAAACACCATATATTTT | CASSLVPYNSGNTIYF
TRBD2 | TRBJ2-5 | . | TRBV25-1 | TGTGCCAGCAGTGATATGAGACTAGCGGGAAAAGAGACCCAGTACTTC | CASSDMRLAGKETQYF